The sequence of this TCR beta chain was determined in a study of OX40 agonist ivuxolimab in advanced cancers. This clone has a single count. V was trimmed by 1 base and J by 4 bases, leaving 10 bases between them. The CDR3 runs to 14 residues. From germline, CDR1 is PRHDT and CDR2 FYEKMQ (reference sequence). Clones were read by immunoSEQ multiplex PCR, and TCRdb kept only the in-frame ones, dropping some. The profile shows around 76,000 clones, around nine tenths of them singletons. Sequencing was performed on CD4+ or CD8+ T cells sorted from blood, taken in a trial of the OX40 agonist ivuxolimab. This chain uses TRBV13 with TRBJ1-2, with D unresolved. The source is an adult with an advanced solid tumor such as melanoma, head and neck, liver or kidney cancer. Here the CDR3 DNA reads TGTGCCAGCAGCTTAGTGCGCGGATTCTATGGCTACACCTTC. This codes for CASSLVRGFYGYTF.